This TCR beta chain was identified during a study of shared clonotypes between healthy human individuals. Measured with immunoSEQ multiplex PCR; TCRdb has only the in-frame clones, and not every one. This table has 2.3 million or so clones, more than 80% appearing once. Comments on this clone: Additional DNA sequences in this sample encode the identical CDR3.

The sequenced sample consisted of naive CD4+ T cells from PBMCs. Subset described: CD45RA+ positively selected. This sequence originates from a man aged 18 to 30 in good health. Some clones in this sample may be carry-over from other donors' samples.

The CDR3 DNA is TGTGCCAGCAGTAGTCAGGGCACCGGGGAGCTGTTTTTT. Protein: CASSSQGTGELFF. The chain has TRBV28 and TRBJ2-2, with D tentatively TRBD1 (5 bases). Germline values: CDR1 MDHEN, CDR2 SYDVKM. The CDR3 length is 13 residues. V was shortened by 5 bases and J by 4 bases, with 8 bases between the two germline ends.